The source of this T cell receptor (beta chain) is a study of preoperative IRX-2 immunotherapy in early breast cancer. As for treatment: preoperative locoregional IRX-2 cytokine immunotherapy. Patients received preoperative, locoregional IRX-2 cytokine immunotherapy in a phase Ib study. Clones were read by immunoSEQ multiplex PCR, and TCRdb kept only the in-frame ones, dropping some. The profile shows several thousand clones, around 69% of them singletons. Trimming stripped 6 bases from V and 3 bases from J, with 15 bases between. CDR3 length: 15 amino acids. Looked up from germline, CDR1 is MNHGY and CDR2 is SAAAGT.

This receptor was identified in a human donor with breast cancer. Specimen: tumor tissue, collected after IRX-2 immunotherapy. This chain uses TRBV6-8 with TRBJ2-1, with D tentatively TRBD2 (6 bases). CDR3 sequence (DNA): TGTGCCAGCAGGCCTACCTGGACTAACTACAATGAGCAGTTCTTC. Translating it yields CASRPTWTNYNEQFF.